The 22 T cell receptor beta chains presented below share a single source sample, sequenced in a study of blood T cell repertoires in COVID-19. Produced via immunoSEQ multiplex PCR; TCRdb's table is partial and in-frame only. The table includes around 86,000 clones, under 85% detected once. Sequenced material: peripheral blood. These receptor sequences come from a human donor in a cohort sampled during active COVID-19.

This chain links TRBV6-2 or TRBV6-3 with TRBJ2-7, with 9 bases aligning to TRBD2. Germline CDR1 reads MNHEY; CDR2 reads SVGEGT. The CDR3 is 20 amino acids. With V trimmed by 0 bases and J by 3 bases, 18 bases remained unmatched. The CDR3 loop reads CASSYSELRREGPLGYEQYF. CDR3 nucleotides: TGTGCCAGCAGTTACTCGGAATTGCGGCGGGAGGGTCCGCTCGGCTACGAGCAGTACTTC.

The rearrangement joins TRBV5-4 to TRBJ1-1; D gene ambiguous. Trimming shortened V by 3 bases and J by 3 bases, and 9 bases separated the two germline ends. Germline lookup yields CDR1 SGHNT and CDR2 YYREEE (reference sequence). CDR3 length: 13 residues. This chain's CDR3 is CASSSREDTEAFF. The CDR3 coding sequence is TGTGCCAGCAGCTCGCGGGAGGACACTGAAGCTTTCTTT.

The chain employs TRBV7-2 and TRBJ1-1; D perhaps matches TRBD1 (5 bases). V lost 4 bases, J lost 1 base, and 13 bases lay in between. The CDR3 length is 15 residues. CDR1 is SGHTA and CDR2 is FQGNSA in the germline V gene. The CDR3 DNA is TGTGCCAGCAGCTCCACAGGACGGACGAACACTGAAGCTTTCTTT. It codes for CASSSTGRTNTEAFF.

This chain connects TRBV9 to TRBJ1-1, with TRBD1 matching 8 bases. The length of the CDR3 is 15 residues. Germline CDR1 reads SGDLS; CDR2 reads YYNGEE. Trimming removed 3 bases from V and 5 bases from J; junction bases left unmatched: 9. CDR3 nucleotides: TGTGCCAGCAGCGGGAGAGGGACAGGAGAGACTGAAGCTTTCTTT. This translates into CASSGRGTGETEAFF.

The J gene is TRBJ2-7, the V gene TRBV5-5, with D hard to call. The V end lost 0 bases, the J end lost 6 bases, and 13 bases lay between the germline ends. The CDR3 length is 14 residues. In germline, CDR1 is SGHKS, CDR2 YYEKEE (reference sequence). CDR3 loop: CASSLVPSSFEQYF. In nucleotides, the CDR3 is TGTGCCAGCAGCTTGGTACCCAGTTCGTTCGAGCAGTACTTC.

The chain carries TRBV7-2 and TRBJ2-5; 14 bases map to TRBD2. The CDR3 has 16 amino acids. Germline CDR1 reads SGHTA; CDR2 reads FQGNSA. V lost 5 bases to trimming and J lost 5 bases; unmatched junction nucleotides: 7. The CDR3 reads CASSPRTSGGWETQYF. The CDR3 DNA reads TGTGCCAGCAGCCCCCGGACTAGCGGGGGGTGGGAGACCCAGTACTTC.

This clone was counted a single time. The J gene is TRBJ2-7, the V gene TRBV2; a possible D gene is TRBD2 (5 bases). V was clipped by 6 bases and J by 6 bases, with 9 bases between them. The CDR3 is made up of 11 amino acids. Germline lookup yields CDR1 SNHLY and CDR2 FYNNEI. The CDR3 sequence: CASSGDGEQYF. CDR3 sequence (DNA): TGTGCCAGCAGCGGGGATGGCGAGCAGTACTTC.

The chain couples TRBV5-8 to TRBJ2-1; 9 bases are shared with TRBD2. CDR1 and CDR2 from the germline V gene are SGHTS and YDEGEE. V dropped 4 bases and J dropped 2; count of bases not matched to a gene: 7. The CDR3 is made up of 16 amino acids. CDR3 nucleotide sequence: TGTGCCAGCAGCCCCTGGAGCGGGGGGCCCTACAATGAGCAGTTCTTC. Its protein product is CASSPWSGGPYNEQFF.

The chain has TRBV10-3 and TRBJ1-1; the match to TRBD1 covers 7 bases. The V segment lost 2 bases and the J segment 5 bases; nucleotides outside the gene matches: 5. The CDR3 loop spans 14 amino acids. The germline CDR1 and CDR2 sequences are ENHRY and SYGVKD. The CDR3 here is CAISEMTGPTEAFF. In DNA form, the CDR3 reads TGTGCCATCAGTGAGATGACAGGGCCGACTGAAGCTTTCTTT.

J is TRBJ2-7 and V is TRBV4-1; 7 positions agree with TRBD1. Trimming removed 0 bases from V and 2 bases from J; junction bases left unmatched: 10. This CDR3 region has 17 residues. CDR1 is MGHRA, CDR2 YSYEKL, per germline. The DNA of the CDR3 is TGCGCCAGCAGCCAAGACCGGGACAGACCTTCAACCTACGAGCAGTACTTC. The encoded protein is CASSQDRDRPSTYEQYF.

This clone appeared once. The CDR3 sequence is CSASFGGMGPLETQYF. CDR3 DNA sequence: TGCAGTGCTAGTTTTGGCGGCATGGGGCCGTTGGAGACCCAGTACTTC. The chain uses TRBV20-1 and TRBJ2-5; TRBD1 might be the D (5 bases). V lost 3 bases, J lost 5 bases, and 22 bases lay in between. Germline-derived CDR1 and CDR2 are DFQATT and SNEGSKA (reference sequence). The CDR3 contains 16 residues.

V and J are TRBV19 and TRBJ1-2; no clear D. Germline CDR1 and CDR2: LNHDA and SQIVND (reference sequence). Trimming took 2 bases from V and 4 from J, leaving 11 bases between them. The CDR3 is made up of 14 amino acids. Here the CDR3 reads CASSIPGLVYGYTF. The CDR3 nucleotides read TGTGCCAGTAGTATACCGGGATTGGTCTATGGCTACACCTTC.

The gene calls are TRBV3-1 (or the pseudogene TRBV3-2) and TRBJ2-7, with TRBD2 matching 16 bases. CDR3 length equals 17 residues. Unmatched junction bases numbered 9, after V lost 4 bases and J lost 6 bases. Per germline, CDR1 LGHDT and CDR2 YNNKEL (reference sequence). As DNA, the CDR3 is TGTGCCAGCAGCCCGCATGGGACTAGCGGGAGGGCGGGCGAGCAGTACTTC. This codes for CASSPHGTSGRAGEQYF.

The chain couples TRBV21-1 to TRBJ1-4; the table's D call, TRBD1, has no DNA check behind it. TRBV21-1 is deemed a pseudogene. The CDR3 is made up of 13 amino acids. The CDR3 region is CASTVGLWEKLFF. Written as DNA, the CDR3 is TGTGCCAGCACCGTGGGCCTTTGGGAAAAACTGTTTTTT.

The rearrangement uses TRBV19 and TRBJ2-7; D perhaps matches TRBD1 (6 bases). The V end was cut by 9 bases, the J end by 3 bases, with 18 bases between. The CDR3 loop spans 14 amino acids. From germline, CDR1 is LNHDA and CDR2 SQIVND (reference sequence). This CDR3 reads CASSSRDTFYEQYF. CDR3 coding DNA: TGTGCCAGCAGCTCCCGGGACACCTTCTACGAGCAGTACTTC.

The chain uses TRBV5-1 and TRBJ2-5; D is ambiguous. There are 13 residues in the CDR3. With 7 bases removed from V and 4 bases from J, the gap between germline ends came to 14 bases. Germline CDR1 and CDR2: SGHRS and YFSETQ. The CDR3: CASANAILETQYF. For the CDR3, the DNA is TGCGCCAGCGCCAACGCGATTCTAGAGACCCAGTACTTC.

The chain combines TRBV7-9 with TRBJ1-6, with TRBD1 matching over 10 bases. This CDR3 contains 15 residues. The V gene end was trimmed by 5 bases and the J gene end by 9 bases; junction bases not matched to a gene: 7. Germline loops: CDR1 SEHNR, CDR2 FQNEAQ (reference sequence). The chain's CDR3 is CASSAETGGGSPLHF. The CDR3 DNA is TGTGCCAGCAGCGCCGAGACAGGGGGCGGTTCACCCCTCCACTTT.

The chain uses TRBV10-2 and TRBJ2-1, with 7 bases identical to TRBD2. CDR1 is WSHSY and CDR2 is SAAADI in the germline V gene. With V trimmed by 0 bases and J by 8 bases, 13 bases remained unmatched. This CDR3 comprises 17 residues. The CDR3 protein is CASSESTVRTRVDEQFF. The DNA for the CDR3 is TGCGCCAGCAGTGAGTCCACCGTGAGGACTAGGGTAGATGAGCAGTTCTTC.

V gene TRBV19 combines with J gene TRBJ1-1; TRBD1 matches 8 bases. This CDR3 has 14 residues. Germline CDR1 is LNHDA and CDR2 is SQIVND (reference sequence). V was pared by 5 bases and J by 4 bases, with 6 bases of the junction left unmatched. The CDR3 DNA is TGTGCCAGTAGTCTAAATACAGGGGGCACTGAAGCTTTCTTT. Its translation is CASSLNTGGTEAFF.

V and J are TRBV30 and TRBJ2-7; 8 nucleotides line up with TRBD2. The V gene's germline CDR1 is GTSNPN and CDR2 SVGIG (reference sequence). The CDR3 contains 15 residues. J gave up 3 bases and V 0 bases, and 7 bases lay outside the gene matches. This CDR3 is CAWSVGSGIVYEQYF. DNA for the CDR3: TGTGCCTGGAGTGTGGGTAGCGGGATAGTCTACGAGCAGTACTTC.

The chain recombines TRBV9 with TRBJ2-3; 7 nucleotides match TRBD2. This CDR3 spans 14 amino acids. The germline CDR1 and CDR2 sequences are SGDLS and YYNGEE. V dropped 0 bases and J dropped 12; count of bases not matched to a gene: 10. CDR3 nucleotide sequence: TGTGCCAGCAGCGTAGGATGGGGCGGGAGAGAACAGTATTTT. This translates into CASSVGWGGREQYF.

This clone is a singleton in its sample. This chain uses TRBV5-6 with TRBJ2-1; D uncertain. Germline loops: CDR1 SGHDT, CDR2 YYEEEE. Trimming took off 2 bases at V and 0 bases at J, with 3 bases between the two ends. This CDR3 region has 13 residues. Written as DNA, the CDR3 is TGTGCCAGCAGCTTCCGCTCCTACAATGAGCAGTTCTTC. Translating it yields CASSFRSYNEQFF.